Shown below are 14 T cell receptor beta chains from a single sample sequenced in a study of cytomegalovirus exposure and HLA in healthy donors. Primers: 60 Vbeta forward and 13 Jbeta reverse. The repertoire was sequenced with immunoSEQ multiplex PCR; TCRdb's copy has only in-frame clones and lacks some. The sample contains about 44,000 clones, approximately 86% of which appear only once. The specimen sequenced was PBMCs. These receptors all stem from a woman between 40 and 55 years old in good health and CMV-seropositive.

The chain joins TRBV19 to TRBJ1-2, with a weak D call TRBD1 (5 bases). The CDR3 contains 15 residues. The V end lost 5 bases, the J end lost 0 bases, and 13 bases lay between the germline ends. CDR1 and CDR2 (germline): LNHDA, SQIVND (reference sequence). CDR3 nucleotides: TGTGCCAGTAGTCCAGGGAGGGGAGCTAACTATGGCTACACCTTC. The encoded protein is CASSPGRGANYGYTF.

The chain joins TRBV29-1 to TRBJ1-1, with 8 bases that match TRBD1. Per the germline V gene, CDR1 is SQVTM and CDR2 is ANQGSEA. V dropped 7 bases and J dropped 11; count of bases not matched to a gene: 6. The CDR3 extends over 10 amino acids. The CDR3 bases are TGCAGCGCCCTAGACAGGGGTGCTTTCTTT. Encoded protein: CSALDRGAFF.

The CDR3 reads CAIKGQENTGELFF. In DNA form, the CDR3 reads TGTGCCATCAAGGGACAAGAGAACACCGGGGAGCTGTTTTTT. The chain employs TRBV10-3 and TRBJ2-2, with D perhaps matching TRBD1 (6 bases). This CDR3 contains 14 residues. Trimming stripped 7 bases from V and 1 base from J, with 10 bases between. Germline V gene data show CDR1 as ENHRY and CDR2 as SYGVKD.

The chain employs TRBV18 and TRBJ2-1, with D maybe TRBD2 (6 bases). The CDR3 length is 16 residues. V shed 2 bases and J shed 4 bases, with 15 bases lying between them. Germline V lookup: CDR1 KGHSH, CDR2 LQKENI. This CDR3 reads CASSPLNSGNYNEQFF. The CDR3 bases are TGTGCCAGCTCACCATTGAATAGCGGTAATTACAATGAGCAGTTCTTC. The full variable domain, rest sourced from reference TRBV18 and TRBJ2-1, is NAGVMQNPRHLVRRRGQEARLRCSPMKGHSHVYWYRQLPEEGLKFMVYLQKENIIDESGMPKERFSAEFPKEGPSILRIQQVVRGDSAAYFCASSPLNSGNYNEQFFGPGTRLTVL.

The table lists this clone with a count of one. V is TRBV19 and J is TRBJ1-2, with a tentative D call TRBD1 (5 bases). The CDR3 extends over 14 amino acids. Germline loops: CDR1 LNHDA, CDR2 SQIVND (reference sequence). Deletions cut 3 bases from V and 4 bases from J, with 12 bases between. CDR3: CASSMIGGLYGYTF. CDR3 coding DNA: TGTGCCAGTAGTATGATCGGGGGTCTCTATGGCTACACCTTC.

The sample holds one count of this clone. The chain combines TRBV11-3 with TRBJ2-7; 7 positions agree with TRBD1. J lost 3 bases, V lost 1 base, and 9 bases had no gene match. The CDR3 is 16 residues long. CDR1 SGHNT and CDR2 YENEEA come from the germline V gene. CDR3 bases: TGTGCCAGCAGCTTAGTTGGGACAGTAAATCTCTACGAGCAGTACTTC. Amino acids: CASSLVGTVNLYEQYF.

There are a few counts of this clone. This chain uses TRBV2 with TRBJ1-5, with TRBD1 matching over 7 bases. The ends lost 6 bases at V and 11 bases at J; junction bases unmatched: 10. The CDR3 length is 13 residues. The germline gives CDR1 SNHLY, CDR2 FYNNEI. In DNA, the CDR3 is TGTGCCAGCAGAGAGAGACAGGGTAAAGCCCAGCATTTT. This sequence encodes CASRERQGKAQHF.

The chain combines TRBV25-1 with TRBJ2-1, with 9 bases aligning to TRBD2. Germline trimming cut 3 bases from V and 6 bases from J; bases unmatched to any gene: 9. The CDR3 loop spans 16 amino acids. Germline CDR1 MGHDK, CDR2 SYGVNS. CDR3 residues: CASSDPPGLASNEQFF. The CDR3 DNA sequence: TGTGCCAGCAGTGACCCCCCGGGACTAGCTTCCAATGAGCAGTTCTTC.

This rearrangement joins TRBV29-1 to TRBJ1-3, with D uncertain. With 7 bases removed from V and 2 bases from J, the gap between germline ends came to 12 bases. This CDR3 contains 13 residues. Germline values: CDR1 SQVTM, CDR2 ANQGSEA. In nucleotides, the CDR3 is TGCAGCGCCACCGTGGAGCCTGGAAACACCATATATTTT. The encoded protein is CSATVEPGNTIYF.

V is TRBV6-5 and J is TRBJ2-1, with a possible D match to TRBD2 (5 bases). Looked up from germline, CDR1 is MNHEY and CDR2 is SVGAGI. This CDR3 is 15 amino acids long. Trimming pared 0 bases from V and 4 bases from J, leaving 10 bases between. The CDR3 bases are TGTGCCAGCAGTTACTCGTTGAGGGAATACAATGAGCAGTTCTTC. Its translation is CASSYSLREYNEQFF.

This chain connects TRBV9 to TRBJ1-2; D gene unclear. Germline V gene sequence: CDR1 SGDLS, CDR2 YYNGEE. Trimming cost V 0 bases and J 8 bases, with 11 bases left between them. This CDR3 has 13 amino acids. The CDR3: CASSVDSPLGYTF. In DNA form, the CDR3 reads TGTGCCAGCAGCGTAGACTCACCCCTAGGCTACACCTTC. Drawing the rest from reference TRBV9 and TRBJ1-2, the complete variable domain is DSGVTQTPKHLITATGQRVTLRCSPRSGDLSVYWYQQSLDQGLQFLIQYYNGEERAKGNILERFSAQQFPDLHSELNLSSLELGDSALYFCASSVDSPLGYTFGSGTRLTVV.

CDR3 DNA: TGTGCCAGCAGTTTATCGGCTTACACCGGGGAGCTGTTTTTT. As protein: CASSLSAYTGELFF. The gene calls are TRBV27 and TRBJ2-2; D is uncertain. Trimming stripped 0 bases from V and 3 bases from J, with 5 bases between. This CDR3 is built from 14 residues. Germline CDR1 is MNHEY and CDR2 is SMNVEV (reference sequence).

In regard to this clone: The junction departs from germline at one end; a sequencing error may be responsible. The chain has TRBV7-9 and TRBJ2-3; no definite D call. This CDR3 region has 14 residues. From germline, CDR1 is SEHNR and CDR2 FQNEAQ (reference sequence). The CDR3 reads CSSSQMRSTDTQYF. DNA for the CDR3: TGTTCCAGCAGCCAGATGCGGTCCACAGATACGCAGTATTTT.

The chain couples TRBV5-1 to TRBJ2-3, with D tentatively TRBD2 (6 bases). The CDR3 totals 12 residues. Germline CDR1 is SGHRS and CDR2 is YFSETQ. Trimming stripped 4 bases from V and 9 bases from J, with 12 bases between. The CDR3 protein is CASSATGETQYF. The CDR3 DNA sequence: TGCGCCAGCAGCGCGACGGGAGAGACGCAGTATTTT.